This T cell receptor beta chain was identified during a study of CD8+ T cells in alopecia areata. The wider study: Twice daily, treated patients received 5 to 10 mg of oral tofacitinib. Once tofacitinib had been taken for 6 to 18 months, 6 months off drug followed.

Sequencing relied on a cDNA template that was reverse transcribed from extracted RNA. Data came from immunoSEQ multiplex PCR; TCRdb stores just in-frame clones and leaves some out. This table has over 200,000 clones, 50% to 65% appearing once. This clone was seen a single time. The antigen is undetermined. This CDR3 is also generated by other DNA sequences in the sample. The length of the CDR3 is 13 residues. Germline V lookup: CDR1 SQVTM, CDR2 ANQGSEA. Deletions cut 3 bases from V and 8 bases from J, with 16 bases between. Study-wide results and caveats: Normal scalp had lower clonality than lesional scalp, with alopecia totalis/universalis lesions showing this most strongly. Normal skin's resident alphabeta T cells are also sequenced in scalp samples.

Specimen: CD4+ T cells sorted from blood, collected at week 0. This TCR derives from a human donor with alopecia areata. This rearrangement joins TRBV29-1 to TRBJ1-2; the D gene is possibly TRBD1 (5 bases). The CDR3 reads CSVDWGLMRGYTF. CDR3 in DNA: TGCAGCGTTGACTGGGGCCTAATGAGGGGCTACACCTTC.